These 25 T cell receptor beta chains were sequenced from one sample in a study of T-cell memory formation after mild COVID-19. TCRdb re-derived calls from the 5' RACE reads in MiXCR, one entry per CDR3 protein. The sample holds fewer than 50,000 distinct CDR3 sequences, approximately 6.8% seen once. The sequenced material came from PBMCs or a T cell subset sorted from them (not recorded which). Source of these receptors: a man younger than 35 who had mild COVID-19 (a few samples of this study predate the infection). Cell type and time point are not known.

This clonotype was counted ten times or more. The genes are TRBV12-3 or TRBV12-4 and TRBJ2-4, with 13 bases fitting TRBD2. The trim removed 6 bases at V and 7 bases at J, leaving 6 bases unmatched. The CDR3 runs 15 residues. The CDR3 here is CASSSTSGGTNIQYF. The CDR3 nucleotides read TGTGCCAGCAGCTCGACTAGCGGGGGGACGAACATTCAGTACTTC.

The chain joins TRBV4-3 to TRBJ1-2; D gene ambiguous. Trimming cost V 0 bases and J 4 bases, with 12 bases left between them. Germline V gene sequence: CDR1 LGHNA, CDR2 YSLEER. The CDR3 has 15 amino acids. Written as DNA, the CDR3 is TGCGCCAGCAGCCAAGAGGGCGGGGAGCCCTATGGCTACACCTTC. Its protein product is CASSQEGGEPYGYTF.

The rearrangement links TRBV7-2 to TRBJ2-7; TRBD2 aligns across 8 bases. Trimming took 4 bases from V and 4 from J; bases not matched to a gene: 6. From germline, CDR1 is SGHTA and CDR2 FQGNSA. This CDR3 region has 14 residues. Here the CDR3 reads CASSSGGGGYEQYF. The CDR3 coding sequence is TGTGCCAGCAGCTCCGGCGGCGGGGGGTACGAGCAGTACTTC.

The rearrangement uses TRBV2 and TRBJ1-1, with D possibly matching TRBD1 (5 bases). The germline V and J ends were trimmed by 2 bases and 6 bases, with 10 bases remaining between them. The CDR3 covers 13 residues. Looked up from germline, CDR1 is SNHLY and CDR2 is FYNNEI. The CDR3 loop is CASSEQGGAEAFF. CDR3 sequence (DNA): TGTGCCAGCAGTGAACAGGGAGGAGCTGAAGCTTTCTTT. The full variable domain, with the rest looked up from reference TRBV2 and TRBJ1-1, is EPEVTQTPSHQVTQMGQEVILRCVPISNHLYFYWYRQILGQKVEFLVSFYNNEISEKSEIFDDQFSVERPDGSNFTLKIRSTKLEDSAMYFCASSEQGGAEAFFGQGTRLTVV.

This chain links TRBV25-1 with TRBJ2-7; D might be TRBD1 or TRBD2, each matching 5 bases. The CDR3 runs to 13 residues. Germline V lookup: CDR1 MGHDK, CDR2 SYGVNS. V lost 11 bases to trimming and J lost 0 bases, with 14 bases between them. The CDR3 bases are TGTGCCGGACCGAGGGGACCCTCCTACGAGCAGTACGTC. Its translation is CAGPRGPSYEQYV.

V usage is TRBV9 and J usage is TRBJ2-2; D not certain. This CDR3 contains 17 residues. The V and J ends lost 3 bases and 6 bases respectively, with 21 bases between them. The germline CDR1 and CDR2 sequences are SGDLS and YYNGEE. The CDR3 region is CASSGGTKGPRAGELFF. Here the CDR3 DNA reads TGTGCCAGCAGCGGGGGAACGAAAGGCCCTCGGGCCGGGGAGCTGTTTTTT. Full variable domain (missing parts from reference TRBV9 and TRBJ2-2): DSGVTQTPKHLITATGQRVTLRCSPRSGDLSVYWYQQSLDQGLQFLIQYYNGEERAKGNILERFSAQQFPDLHSELNLSSLELGDSALYFCASSGGTKGPRAGELFFGEGSRLTVL.

The table lists this clonotype with a few counts. This sequence joins TRBV7-2 and TRBJ1-2; D remains unclear. V was pared by 4 bases and J by 5 bases, with 8 bases between. Germline CDR1 is SGHTA and CDR2 is FQGNSA. The CDR3 length is 12 residues. The CDR3 DNA sequence: TGTGCCAGCAGCTCGGTAGGATATGGCTACACCTTC. Protein product: CASSSVGYGYTF.

This clonotype has ten or more counts. One junction end disagrees with the germline gene, perhaps due to a read error. The V call is TRBV7-3, the J call TRBJ2-1; TRBD1 matches 9 bases. The germline CDR1 and CDR2 sequences are SGHTA and FQGTGA. The CDR3 extends over 13 amino acids. In nucleotides, the CDR3 is TGTGCCAGCAGCTTGGACAGGGGCCCGGAGCGGTTCTTC. This codes for CASSLDRGPERFF.

The J gene is TRBJ1-5, the V gene TRBV7-9; tentative D call: TRBD1 (6 bases). CDR1 is SEHNR and CDR2 is FQNEAQ in the germline V gene (reference sequence). V gave up 6 bases and J gave up 3 bases, with 12 bases separating them. CDR3 length equals 14 residues. CDR3 in DNA: TGTGCCAGCAGTCCAAGGGGGAACAATCAGCCCCAGCATTTT. Its protein product is CASSPRGNNQPQHF.

The table lists this clonotype with a few counts. The rearrangement joins TRBV18 to TRBJ1-2; TRBD1 matches at 7 bases. The CDR3 runs to 14 residues. Per the germline V gene, CDR1 is KGHSH and CDR2 is LQKENI. The trim removed 3 bases at V and 5 bases at J, leaving 6 bases unmatched. The CDR3 region has the DNA TGTGCCAGCTCACCGACTGACAGGGATTATGGCTACACCTTC. This gives the protein CASSPTDRDYGYTF.

This clonotype was recorded a few times. The chain joins TRBV7-2 to TRBJ2-6; D is unresolved. V lost 3 bases and J 0 bases, leaving 6 bases between the germline ends. CDR1 and CDR2 (germline): SGHTA, FQGNSA. CDR3 length: 15 amino acids. This CDR3 is CASSFGSSGANVLTF. CDR3 DNA sequence: TGTGCCAGCAGCTTCGGTTCCTCTGGGGCCAACGTCCTGACTTTC. The variable domain in full, with the rest retrieved from reference TRBV7-2 and TRBJ2-6, is GAGVSQSPSNKVTEKGKDVELRCDPISGHTALYWYRQSLGQGLEFLIYFQGNSAPDKSGLPSDRFSAERTGGSVSTLTIQRTQQEDSAVYLCASSFGSSGANVLTFGAGSRLTVL.

This clonotype was seen ten or more times. The chain carries TRBV29-1 and TRBJ2-5; weak D call: TRBD2 (6 bases). The CDR3 loop spans 12 amino acids. Germline V gene data show CDR1 as SQVTM and CDR2 as ANQGSEA. The V and J ends lost 7 bases and 10 bases respectively, with 19 bases between them. CDR3 amino acids: CSAGGIALSQYF. The CDR3, as DNA: TGCAGCGCCGGAGGGATTGCATTAAGCCAGTACTTC. Combining the CDR3 with reference TRBV29-1 and TRBJ2-5 gives the whole variable domain SAVISQKPSRDICQRGTSLTIQCQVDSQVTMMFWYRQQPGQSLTLIATANQGSEATYESGFVIDKFPISRPNLTFSTLTVSNMSPEDSSIYLCSAGGIALSQYFGPGTRLLVL.

The chain combines TRBV2 with TRBJ1-1, with 8 positions matching TRBD1. The V segment lost 8 bases and the J segment 0 bases; nucleotides outside the gene matches: 2. CDR1 is SNHLY, CDR2 FYNNEI, per germline. The CDR3 contains 13 residues. CDR3 amino acids: CASGTGMNTEAFF. The CDR3, as DNA: TGTGCCAGCGGGACAGGAATGAACACTGAAGCTTTCTTT.

The chain links TRBV28 to TRBJ2-7; no clear D gene. The CDR3 consists of 12 residues. V lost 8 bases, J lost 5 bases, and 13 bases lay in between. Per germline, CDR1 MDHEN and CDR2 SYDVKM. CDR3 bases: TGTGCCAGCTCGTGGCAGTCCGACGAGCAGTACGTC. The encoded protein is CASSWQSDEQYV.

The chain uses TRBV6-5 and TRBJ2-7, with D tentatively TRBD1 or TRBD2 (5 bases each). V dropped 0 bases and J dropped 0 bases, with 9 bases sitting between them. Germline V lookup: CDR1 MNHEY, CDR2 SVGAGI. This CDR3 spans 15 amino acids. This CDR3 reads CASSYSSGGSYEQYF. The DNA for the CDR3 is TGTGCCAGCAGTTACTCGAGTGGGGGCTCCTACGAGCAGTACTTC.

This chain links TRBV20-1 with TRBJ2-2, with D hard to call. Deletions cut 0 bases from V and 5 bases from J, with 13 bases between. The germline gives CDR1 DFQATT, CDR2 SNEGSKA (reference sequence). This CDR3 contains 15 residues. DNA of the CDR3: TGCAGTGCTAGAGATCGCGTGGGTGGAACCGGGGAGCTGTTTTTT. Amino acid sequence: CSARDRVGGTGELFF.

This clonotype was detected only a few times. The chain employs TRBV3-1 and TRBJ2-1; D could derive from TRBD1 or TRBD2 (5 bases each). This CDR3 is built from 12 residues. Per germline, CDR1 LGHDT and CDR2 YNNKEL (reference sequence). Between the trimmed V and J ends, which lost 7 bases and 9 bases, there was a span of 13 bases. This CDR3 is CASNGGRGEQFF. In DNA form, the CDR3 reads TGTGCCAGCAATGGGGGTCGGGGTGAGCAGTTCTTC.

There are a few counts of this clonotype. This rearrangement joins TRBV6-5 to TRBJ2-1; unclear D gene. Germline lookup yields CDR1 MNHEY and CDR2 SVGAGI. V dropped 6 bases and J dropped 9 bases, with 18 bases sitting between them. CDR3 size: 14 residues. The CDR3 region is CASSPVPPPGEQFF. DNA of the CDR3: TGTGCCAGCAGCCCTGTCCCCCCCCCCGGTGAGCAGTTCTTC.

This sequence joins TRBV7-9 and TRBJ2-5, with unresolved D. V was clipped by 5 bases and J by 2 bases, with 12 bases between them. CDR1 is SEHNR and CDR2 is FQNEAQ in the germline V gene (reference sequence). The CDR3 runs to 14 residues. The CDR3 reads CASSADWRQETQYF. In DNA form, the CDR3 reads TGTGCCAGCAGCGCCGACTGGAGACAAGAGACCCAGTACTTC.

The rearrangement uses TRBV18 and TRBJ1-6, with D unresolved. The germline V and J ends were trimmed by 1 base and 10 bases, with 11 bases remaining between them. Per the germline V gene, CDR1 is KGHSH and CDR2 is LQKENI. CDR3 length: 14 amino acids. CDR3 DNA: TGTGCCAGCTCACCACTGGATAGGAACTCACCCCTCCACTTT. This translates into CASSPLDRNSPLHF.

V and J are TRBV4-3 and TRBJ2-2; 10 bases align to TRBD2. Germline V gene data show CDR1 as LGHNA and CDR2 as YSLEER. This CDR3 comprises 15 residues. V shed 0 bases, J shed 11 bases, and the junction held 6 bases outside the gene matches. The CDR3 region has the DNA TGCGCCAGCAGCCAAGATTCTAGCGGGGGATCAGAGCTGTTTTTT. Amino acids: CASSQDSSGGSELFF.

The chain is built from TRBV2 and TRBJ2-7; 13 bases map to TRBD2. Germline CDR1 is SNHLY and CDR2 is FYNNEI. Trimming cost V 6 bases and J 2 bases; bases outside gene matches: 7. CDR3 length: 16 amino acids. CDR3 loop: CASRAQTSGGAYEQYF. Written as DNA, the CDR3 is TGTGCCAGCAGGGCCCAAACTAGCGGGGGGGCCTACGAGCAGTACTTC. Filled out from reference TRBV2 and TRBJ2-7, the complete variable domain reads EPEVTQTPSHQVTQMGQEVILRCVPISNHLYFYWYRQILGQKVEFLVSFYNNEISEKSEIFDDQFSVERPDGSNFTLKIRSTKLEDSAMYFCASRAQTSGGAYEQYFGPGTRLTVT.

This clonotype appeared a few times. The genes are TRBV20-1 and TRBJ2-5; 8 bases agree with TRBD2. The CDR3 spans 14 residues. Germline V gene lookup returns CDR1 DFQATT and CDR2 SNEGSKA (reference sequence). The trim removed 4 bases at V and 5 bases at J, leaving 9 bases unmatched. This CDR3 reads CSAIGGGRRETQYF. CDR3 in DNA: TGCAGTGCTATTGGCGGGGGGAGGCGGGAGACCCAGTACTTC.

The chain is built from TRBV7-2 and TRBJ2-1, with 8 nucleotides matching TRBD1. The CDR3 runs 13 residues. Per the germline V gene, CDR1 is SGHTA and CDR2 is FQGNSA. The trim removed 6 bases at V and 7 bases at J, leaving 5 bases unmatched. The chain's CDR3 is CASRNTGGNEQFF. In DNA, the CDR3 is TGTGCCAGCAGAAACACAGGGGGGAATGAGCAGTTCTTC.

This clonotype turned up a few times. This chain links TRBV19 with TRBJ2-3, with D tentatively TRBD2 (5 bases). Trimming pared 3 bases from V and 0 bases from J, leaving 7 bases between. Germline V gene sequence: CDR1 LNHDA, CDR2 SQIVND (reference sequence). This CDR3 spans 14 amino acids. CDR3 loop: CASSIRTSTDTQYF. The CDR3 region has the DNA TGTGCCAGTAGTATCCGGACTAGCACAGATACGCAGTATTTT.